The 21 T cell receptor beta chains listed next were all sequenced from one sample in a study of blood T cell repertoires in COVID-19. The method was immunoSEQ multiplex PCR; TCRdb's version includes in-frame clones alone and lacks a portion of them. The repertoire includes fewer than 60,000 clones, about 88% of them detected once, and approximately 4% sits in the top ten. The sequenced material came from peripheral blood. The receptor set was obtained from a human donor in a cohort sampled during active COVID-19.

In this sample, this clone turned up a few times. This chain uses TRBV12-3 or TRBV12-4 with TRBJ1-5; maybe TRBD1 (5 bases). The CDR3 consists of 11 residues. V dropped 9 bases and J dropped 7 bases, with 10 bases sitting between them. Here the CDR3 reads CASGRGQPQHF. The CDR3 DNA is TGTGCCAGTGGGCGGGGGCAGCCCCAGCATTTT.

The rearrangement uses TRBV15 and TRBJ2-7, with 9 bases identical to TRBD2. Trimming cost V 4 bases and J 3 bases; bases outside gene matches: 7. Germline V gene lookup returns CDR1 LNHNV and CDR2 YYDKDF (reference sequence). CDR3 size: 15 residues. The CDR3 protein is CATSTWGSGSYEQYF. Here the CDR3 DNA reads TGTGCCACCAGCACCTGGGGTAGCGGGAGCTACGAGCAGTACTTC.

The CDR3 spells CASSLEGLSYNEQFF. The CDR3 bases are TGTGCCAGCTCACTGGAGGGCCTCTCCTACAATGAGCAGTTCTTC. The rearrangement links TRBV18 to TRBJ2-1; maybe TRBD2 (6 bases). Germline V gives CDR1 KGHSH, CDR2 LQKENI. The CDR3 is made up of 15 amino acids. The V gene lost 4 bases and the J gene lost 0 bases, with 10 bases spanning the gap.

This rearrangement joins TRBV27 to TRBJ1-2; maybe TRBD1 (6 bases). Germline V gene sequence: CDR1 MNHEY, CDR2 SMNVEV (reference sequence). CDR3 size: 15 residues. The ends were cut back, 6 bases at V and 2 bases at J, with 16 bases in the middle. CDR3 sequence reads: CASRTDDRTNYGYTF. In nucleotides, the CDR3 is TGTGCCAGCAGGACAGATGACAGGACAAACTATGGCTACACCTTC.

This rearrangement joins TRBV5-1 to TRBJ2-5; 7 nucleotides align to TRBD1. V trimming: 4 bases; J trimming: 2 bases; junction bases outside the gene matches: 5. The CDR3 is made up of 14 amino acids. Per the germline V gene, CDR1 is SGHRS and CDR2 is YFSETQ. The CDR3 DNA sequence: TGCGCCAGCAGCCCCGGGACAGCGCAAGAGACCCAGTACTTC. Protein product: CASSPGTAQETQYF.

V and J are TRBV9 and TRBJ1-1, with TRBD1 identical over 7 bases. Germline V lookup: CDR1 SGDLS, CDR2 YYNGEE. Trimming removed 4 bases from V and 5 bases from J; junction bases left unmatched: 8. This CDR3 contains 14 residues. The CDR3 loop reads CASSLEGAGTEAFF. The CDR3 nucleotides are TGTGCCAGCAGCCTAGAGGGGGCGGGTACTGAAGCTTTCTTT. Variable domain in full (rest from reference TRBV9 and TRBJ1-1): DSGVTQTPKHLITATGQRVTLRCSPRSGDLSVYWYQQSLDQGLQFLIQYYNGEERAKGNILERFSAQQFPDLHSELNLSSLELGDSALYFCASSLEGAGTEAFFGQGTRLTVV.

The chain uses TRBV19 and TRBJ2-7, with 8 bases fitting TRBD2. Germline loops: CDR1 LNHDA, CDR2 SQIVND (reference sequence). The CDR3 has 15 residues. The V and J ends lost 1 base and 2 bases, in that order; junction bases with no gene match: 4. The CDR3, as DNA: TGTGCCAGTAGTATAGCCACGGGAGGGCCCTACGAGCAGTACTTC. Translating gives CASSIATGGPYEQYF.

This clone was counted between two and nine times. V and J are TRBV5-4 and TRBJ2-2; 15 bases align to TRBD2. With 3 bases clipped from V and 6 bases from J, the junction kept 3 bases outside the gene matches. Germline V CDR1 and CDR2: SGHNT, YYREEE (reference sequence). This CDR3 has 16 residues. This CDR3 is CASSSWTSGRAGELFF. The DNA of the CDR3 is TGTGCCAGCAGCTCCTGGACTAGCGGGAGGGCCGGGGAGCTGTTTTTT. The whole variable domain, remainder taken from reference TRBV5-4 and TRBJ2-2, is ETGVTQSPTHLIKTRGQQVTLRCSSQSGHNTVSWYQQALGQGPQFIFQYYREEENGRGNFPPRFSGLQFPNYSSELNVNALELDDSALYLCASSSWTSGRAGELFFGEGSRLTVL.

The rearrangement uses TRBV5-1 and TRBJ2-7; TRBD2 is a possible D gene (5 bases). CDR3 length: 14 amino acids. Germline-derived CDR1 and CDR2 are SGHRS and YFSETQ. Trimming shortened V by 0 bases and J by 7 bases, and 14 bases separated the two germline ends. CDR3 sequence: CASSLDLGRGEQYV. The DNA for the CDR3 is TGCGCCAGCAGCTTGGATCTGGGGAGAGGGGAGCAGTACGTC.

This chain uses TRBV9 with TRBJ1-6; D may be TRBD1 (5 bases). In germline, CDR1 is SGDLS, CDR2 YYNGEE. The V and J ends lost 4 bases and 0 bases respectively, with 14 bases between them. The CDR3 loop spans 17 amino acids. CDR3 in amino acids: CASSPQGDSSYNSPLHF. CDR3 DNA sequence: TGTGCCAGCAGCCCGCAAGGGGATAGCTCCTATAATTCACCCCTCCACTTT.

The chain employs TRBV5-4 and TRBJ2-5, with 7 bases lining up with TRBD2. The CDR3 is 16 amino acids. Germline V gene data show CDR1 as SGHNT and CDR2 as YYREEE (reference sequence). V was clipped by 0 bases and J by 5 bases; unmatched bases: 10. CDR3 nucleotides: TGTGCCAGCAGCTTGGCCAATTCTATCGGGGGGGAGACCCAGTACTTC. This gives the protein CASSLANSIGGETQYF.

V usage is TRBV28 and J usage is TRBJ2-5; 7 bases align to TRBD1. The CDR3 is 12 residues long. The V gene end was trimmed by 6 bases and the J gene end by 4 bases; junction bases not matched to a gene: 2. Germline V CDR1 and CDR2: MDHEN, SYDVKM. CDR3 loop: CASRTGRETQYF. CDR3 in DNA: TGTGCCAGCAGGACAGGGCGAGAGACCCAGTACTTC.

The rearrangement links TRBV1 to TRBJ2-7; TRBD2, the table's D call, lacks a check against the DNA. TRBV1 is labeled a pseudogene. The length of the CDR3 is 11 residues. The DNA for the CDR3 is TGCACCAGCCGGACTAGCTACGAGCAGTACTTC. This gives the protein CTSRTSYEQYF.

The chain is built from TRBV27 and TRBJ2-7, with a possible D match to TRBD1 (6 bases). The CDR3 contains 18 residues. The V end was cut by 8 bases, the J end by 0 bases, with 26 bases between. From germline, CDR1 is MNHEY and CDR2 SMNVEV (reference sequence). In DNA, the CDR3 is TGTGCCAGCCTTACGGATCAGAGTGGGCAGGGGAGCTCCTACGAGCAGTACGTC. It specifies CASLTDQSGQGSSYEQYV.

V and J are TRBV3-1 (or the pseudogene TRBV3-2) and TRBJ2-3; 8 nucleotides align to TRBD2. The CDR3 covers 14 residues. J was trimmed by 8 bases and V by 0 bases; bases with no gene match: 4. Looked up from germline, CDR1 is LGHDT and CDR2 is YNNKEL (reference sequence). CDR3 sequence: CASSQDRAGGTQYF. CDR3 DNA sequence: TGTGCCAGCAGCCAAGATAGGGCGGGAGGTACGCAGTATTTT.

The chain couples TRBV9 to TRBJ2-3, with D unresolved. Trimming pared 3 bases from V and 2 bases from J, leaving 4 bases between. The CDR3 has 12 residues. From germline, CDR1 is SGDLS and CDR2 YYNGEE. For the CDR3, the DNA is TGTGCCAGCAGCGCTTACACAGATACGCAGTATTTT. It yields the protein CASSAYTDTQYF.

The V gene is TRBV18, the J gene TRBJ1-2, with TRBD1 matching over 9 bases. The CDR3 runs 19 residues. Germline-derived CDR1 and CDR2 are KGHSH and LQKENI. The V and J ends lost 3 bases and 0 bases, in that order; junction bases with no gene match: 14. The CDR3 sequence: CASSPYSPGQGFPNYGYTF. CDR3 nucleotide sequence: TGTGCCAGCTCACCCTATTCCCCGGGACAGGGTTTTCCTAACTATGGCTACACCTTC. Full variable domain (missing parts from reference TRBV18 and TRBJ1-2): NAGVMQNPRHLVRRRGQEARLRCSPMKGHSHVYWYRQLPEEGLKFMVYLQKENIIDESGMPKERFSAEFPKEGPSILRIQQVVRGDSAAYFCASSPYSPGQGFPNYGYTFGSGTRLTVV.

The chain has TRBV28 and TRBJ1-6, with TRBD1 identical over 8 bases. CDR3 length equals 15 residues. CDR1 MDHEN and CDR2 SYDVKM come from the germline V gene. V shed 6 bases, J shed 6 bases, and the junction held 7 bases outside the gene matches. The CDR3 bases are TGTGCCAGCAGACAGGCAGGGGGCGGTAATTCACCCCTCCACTTT. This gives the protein CASRQAGGGNSPLHF.

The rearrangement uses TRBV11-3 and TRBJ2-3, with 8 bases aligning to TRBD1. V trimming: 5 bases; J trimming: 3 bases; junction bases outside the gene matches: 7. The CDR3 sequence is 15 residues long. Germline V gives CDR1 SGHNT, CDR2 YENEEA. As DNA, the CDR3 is TGTGCCAGCAGCCCCCCAGACAGGGGAACAGATACGCAGTATTTT. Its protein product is CASSPPDRGTDTQYF.

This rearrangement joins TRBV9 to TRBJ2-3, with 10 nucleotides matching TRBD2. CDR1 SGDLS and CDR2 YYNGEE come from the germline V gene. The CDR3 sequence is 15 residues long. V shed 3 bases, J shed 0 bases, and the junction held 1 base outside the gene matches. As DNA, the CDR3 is TGTGCCAGCAGCGCTAGCGGGAGAAGCACAGATACGCAGTATTTT. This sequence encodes CASSASGRSTDTQYF.

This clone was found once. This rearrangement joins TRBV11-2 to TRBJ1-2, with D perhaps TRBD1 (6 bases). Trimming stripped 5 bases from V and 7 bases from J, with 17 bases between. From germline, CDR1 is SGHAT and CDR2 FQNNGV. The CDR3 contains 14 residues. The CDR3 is CASSLPLQGVGYTF. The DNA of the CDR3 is TGTGCCAGCAGCCTGCCCTTACAGGGTGTTGGCTACACCTTC.